A single sample gave rise to the 29 T cell receptor beta chains below, sequenced in a study of shared clonotypes between healthy human individuals (dated by TCRdb to 2020 to 2021). Library prep was done by the immunoSEQ multiplex PCR assay. In TCRdb, the immuneACCESS table is reduced to in-frame sequences with V and J assigned. These tables do not hold every clone; where another copy was compared, an unresolved V gene accounts for under half, and the others remain unexplained. The sample table records 600,000 to 800,000 clones; 72% of these occur just once. The ten largest clones take up more than 1.5% of the sample. Material: memory CD4+ T cells sorted from blood. Interpreted using the paper, the cell subset or site label stands for: CD45RA-negative fraction. Receptor source: a woman between 25 and 40 years old in good health.

This clone has a handful of counts. V and J are TRBV11-2 and TRBJ2-5; 8 bases match TRBD1. V was clipped by 4 bases and J by 4 bases; unmatched bases: 5. The CDR3 is 14 residues long. CDR1 is SGHAT and CDR2 is FQNNGV in the germline V gene. The CDR3 bases are TGTGCCAGCAGCTCGGACAGGGTGAGAGAGACCCAGTACTTC. Translating gives CASSSDRVRETQYF.

This clone was seen more than once but under ten times. V is TRBV30 and J is TRBJ1-5; D is uncertain. CDR1 is GTSNPN, CDR2 SVGIG, per germline (reference sequence). V lost 2 bases, J lost 2 bases, and 19 bases lay in between. The CDR3 spans 17 residues. CDR3: CAWSPPRRAGGNQPQHF. CDR3 sequence (DNA): TGTGCCTGGAGTCCCCCCAGGAGGGCCGGGGGCAATCAGCCCCAGCATTTT.

The chain carries TRBV7-9 and TRBJ2-5; maybe TRBD1 (5 bases). V lost 2 bases, J lost 0 bases, and 7 bases lay in between. The CDR3 has 14 amino acids. CDR1 is SEHNR, CDR2 FQNEAQ, per germline (reference sequence). CDR3 coding DNA: TGTGCCAGCAGCTTAATGACAGACCAAGAGACCCAGTACTTC. Translation gives CASSLMTDQETQYF.

The gene calls are TRBV5-4 and TRBJ2-5, with 8 nucleotides matching TRBD1. The V gene's germline CDR1 is SGHNT and CDR2 YYREEE (reference sequence). V gave up 0 bases and J gave up 2 bases; unmatched junction bases: 3. The CDR3 is 15 amino acids. The CDR3 sequence is CASSLGTGLQETQYF. The CDR3 nucleotides are TGTGCCAGCAGCTTGGGGACAGGGTTACAAGAGACCCAGTACTTC.

The gene calls are TRBV2 and TRBJ2-7, with TRBD2 matching 10 bases. V was pared by 4 bases and J by 0 bases, with 6 bases of the junction left unmatched. The CDR3 is 16 amino acids. Germline V gene sequence: CDR1 SNHLY, CDR2 FYNNEI. CDR3 loop: CASSGQGTSVSYEQYF. The CDR3, as DNA: TGTGCCAGCAGTGGTCAGGGGACTAGCGTCTCCTACGAGCAGTACTTC.

The chain combines TRBV5-1 with TRBJ2-5, with 8 bases that match TRBD1. This CDR3 spans 16 amino acids. With V trimmed by 0 bases and J by 5 bases, 9 bases remained unmatched. Germline CDR1 SGHRS, CDR2 YFSETQ. The CDR3 reads CASSLVQGAILETQYF. The CDR3 DNA follows: TGCGCCAGCAGCTTGGTCCAGGGGGCGATCTTGGAGACCCAGTACTTC.

This clone occurred a few times. The chain combines TRBV29-1 with TRBJ2-1, with 9 positions matching TRBD1. The CDR3 has 14 amino acids. V shed 6 bases and J 6 bases; nucleotides not matched to a gene: 9. In germline, CDR1 is SQVTM, CDR2 ANQGSEA. CDR3 nucleotide sequence: TGCAGCGTCTCGGGACAGGGTGATCGCAATGAGCAGTTCTTC. This codes for CSVSGQGDRNEQFF.

This chain connects TRBV7-9 to TRBJ2-2, with D perhaps given as TRBD1 or TRBD2 (6 bases each). The CDR3 runs to 16 residues. Germline values: CDR1 SEHNR, CDR2 FQNEAQ (reference sequence). V was pared by 6 bases and J by 0 bases, with 14 bases between. CDR3 protein: CASRPPGAANTGELFF. As DNA, the CDR3 is TGTGCCAGCAGACCCCCGGGGGCAGCGAACACCGGGGAGCTGTTTTTT.

The chain is built from TRBV11-3 and TRBJ2-2; D may be TRBD1 (5 bases). Germline assignment: CDR1 SGHNT and CDR2 YENEEA. V was pared by 5 bases and J by 1 base, with 20 bases between. CDR3 length: 18 residues. Here the CDR3 DNA reads TGTGCCAGCAGCACCGGCCTCTTCGACGGACAGAACACCGGGGAGCTGTTTTTT. Its translation is CASSTGLFDGQNTGELFF.

This clone was seen a few times. Other nucleotide sequences in the sample specify the same CDR3. This chain links TRBV18 with TRBJ2-5, with 7 bases identical to TRBD1. Losses at the gene ends were 1 base for V and 5 bases for J; bases not matched to a gene: 4. Germline loops: CDR1 KGHSH, CDR2 LQKENI. The CDR3 has 14 amino acids. CDR3 bases: TGTGCCAGCTCACCACAGGGGGCAGGGGAGACCCAGTACTTC. Translation: CASSPQGAGETQYF.

The chain recombines TRBV14 with TRBJ1-2; no firm D call. V was cut by 4 bases and J by 4 bases, with 10 bases left in between. This CDR3 contains 13 residues. Germline V CDR1 and CDR2: SGHDN, FVKESK. The CDR3 protein is CASSPMWAYGYTF. For the CDR3, the DNA is TGTGCCAGCAGCCCAATGTGGGCCTATGGCTACACCTTC.

The chain recombines TRBV7-3 with TRBJ1-1; D may be TRBD1 (6 bases). This CDR3 has 14 residues. The ends were cut back, 4 bases at V and 4 bases at J, with 13 bases in the middle. Germline V gives CDR1 SGHTA, CDR2 FQGTGA. The CDR3 DNA reads TGTGCCAGCAGCTCAGGGGTGCTAGGCACTGAAGCTTTCTTT. It translates to CASSSGVLGTEAFF.

V and J are TRBV29-1 and TRBJ2-5; possible D gene TRBD2, 6 bases. Between the trimmed V and J ends, which lost 6 bases and 2 bases, there was a span of 13 bases. From germline, CDR1 is SQVTM and CDR2 ANQGSEA. The CDR3 is 13 residues long. The CDR3, as DNA: TGCAGCGTCATGGGGACTTTACAAGAGACCCAGTACTTC. It encodes CSVMGTLQETQYF.

V is TRBV18 and J is TRBJ2-7, with 9 bases aligning to TRBD2. CDR1 is KGHSH and CDR2 is LQKENI in the germline V gene. This CDR3 comprises 17 residues. V was pared by 1 base and J by 0 bases, with 7 bases of the junction left unmatched. CDR3 amino acids: CASSPRAGGLTSYEQYF. The CDR3 region has the DNA TGTGCCAGCTCACCACGGGCGGGAGGGCTCACCTCCTACGAGCAGTACTTC.

J is TRBJ2-5 and V is TRBV2; D not certain. The last part of the DNA fits TRBJ2-7 better; the J call may be wrong. Germline V gene lookup returns CDR1 SNHLY and CDR2 FYNNEI. This CDR3 contains 14 residues. The CDR3 region is CASSDSDVPYEQYF. The CDR3 region has the DNA TGTGCCAGCAGTGATTCAGACGTGCCCTACGAGCAGTACTTC.

Remarks on this clone: The sample has other DNA sequences that encode this CDR3 too. The V gene is TRBV2, the J gene TRBJ1-3; D gene uncertain. Between the trimmed V and J ends, which lost 0 bases and 4 bases, there was a span of 7 bases. Germline loops: CDR1 SNHLY, CDR2 FYNNEI. This CDR3 contains 14 residues. This CDR3 is CASSEAGRGNTIYF. The CDR3 DNA reads as TGTGCCAGCAGTGAAGCAGGGAGGGGAAACACCATATATTTT. The whole variable domain, filled in from reference TRBV2 and TRBJ1-3, reads EPEVTQTPSHQVTQMGQEVILRCVPISNHLYFYWYRQILGQKVEFLVSFYNNEISEKSEIFDDQFSVERPDGSNFTLKIRSTKLEDSAMYFCASSEAGRGNTIYFGEGSWLTVV.

This clone was seen more than once but under ten times. This chain links TRBV30 with TRBJ2-2; 9 bases match TRBD2. Germline lookup yields CDR1 GTSNPN and CDR2 SVGIG (reference sequence). The CDR3 runs 14 residues. V trimming: 4 bases; J trimming: 5 bases; junction bases outside the gene matches: 5. Here the CDR3 DNA reads TGTGCCTGGAACCGACTAGCGGTAACCGGGGAGCTGTTTTTT. This translates into CAWNRLAVTGELFF.

V and J are TRBV5-1 and TRBJ2-5, with 10 positions matching TRBD2. With V trimmed by 6 bases and J by 1 base, 6 bases remained unmatched. The CDR3 loop spans 15 amino acids. Germline V gives CDR1 SGHRS, CDR2 YFSETQ. The CDR3 DNA follows: TGCGCCAGCACCCCTAGCGGGAGAGGCCAAGAGACCCAGTACTTC. It specifies CASTPSGRGQETQYF.

The J gene is TRBJ1-1, the V gene TRBV6-5; D remains ambiguous. Per the germline V gene, CDR1 is MNHEY and CDR2 is SVGAGI. The CDR3 sequence is 14 residues long. Trimming took 2 bases from V and 1 from J, leaving 8 bases between them. This CDR3 is CASSYEGSNTEAFF. The CDR3, as DNA: TGTGCCAGCAGTTACGAGGGATCGAACACTGAAGCTTTCTTT.

V is TRBV6-1 and J is TRBJ1-5, with D tentatively TRBD1 (5 bases). The germline V and J ends were trimmed by 5 bases and 7 bases, with 18 bases remaining between them. The CDR3 loop spans 15 amino acids. Germline V gene data show CDR1 as MNHNS and CDR2 as SASEGT. The chain's CDR3 is CASSPRRGSQQPQHF. The DNA for the CDR3 is TGTGCCAGCAGTCCCCGGCGGGGGTCCCAGCAGCCCCAGCATTTT.

The V gene is TRBV19, the J gene TRBJ2-5; 10 bases align to TRBD1. The V gene's germline CDR1 is LNHDA and CDR2 SQIVND (reference sequence). This CDR3 is built from 15 residues. With 2 bases clipped from V and 5 bases from J, the junction kept 5 bases outside the gene matches. The CDR3 is CASSIRQGASETQYF. CDR3 nucleotides: TGTGCCAGTAGTATAAGACAGGGGGCTTCGGAGACCCAGTACTTC.

This clone came up a few times. The chain combines TRBV7-2 with TRBJ2-3; 11 positions agree with TRBD2. This CDR3 has 17 amino acids. With 0 bases clipped from V and 7 bases from J, the junction kept 9 bases outside the gene matches. The germline V gene has CDR1 SGHTA and CDR2 FQGNSA. CDR3 bases: TGTGCCAGCAGCTTAGCGCAACTAGCGGGAGCATTAAATACGCAGTATTTT. This encodes CASSLAQLAGALNTQYF.

This clone was recorded a few times. The rearrangement uses TRBV15 and TRBJ2-1, with TRBD2 matching 11 bases. CDR3 length: 15 amino acids. V lost 3 bases and J lost 9; bases outside the gene matches: 7. CDR1 and CDR2 from the germline V gene are LNHNV and YYDKDF (reference sequence). This CDR3 reads CATSSYLAGGIEQFF. As DNA, the CDR3 is TGTGCCACCAGCAGTTACCTAGCGGGAGGTATTGAGCAGTTCTTC.

The CDR3, as DNA: TGTGCCATAAACACCGGGGAGCTGTTTTTT. It codes for CAINTGELFF. The chain is built from TRBV7-9 and TRBJ2-2; D ambiguous. Germline V gene data show CDR1 as SEHNR and CDR2 as FQNEAQ (reference sequence). V lost 10 bases and J 2 bases, leaving 2 bases between the germline ends. The CDR3 consists of 10 residues. The variable domain in full, with the rest retrieved from reference TRBV7-9 and TRBJ2-2, is DTGVSQNPRHKITKRGQNVTFRCDPISEHNRLYWYRQTLGQGPEFLTYFQNEAQLEKSRLLSDRFSAERPKGSFSTLEIQRTEQGDSAMYLCAINTGELFFGEGSRLTVL.

The chain uses TRBV29-1 and TRBJ2-2, with D perhaps matching TRBD1 (5 bases). The CDR3 loop spans 14 amino acids. The germline CDR1 and CDR2 sequences are SQVTM and ANQGSEA. The ends were cut back, 7 bases at V and 2 bases at J, with 14 bases in the middle. CDR3 amino acids: CSAGATTNTGELFF. The CDR3 region has the DNA TGCAGCGCTGGGGCCACGACAAACACCGGGGAGCTGTTTTTT.

This chain links TRBV13 with TRBJ1-1; D not resolved. Trimming shortened V by 3 bases and J by 5 bases, and 7 bases separated the two germline ends. Germline CDR1 reads PRHDT; CDR2 reads FYEKMQ (reference sequence). The CDR3 is made up of 12 amino acids. The CDR3 spells CASSFDVTEAFF. The CDR3 nucleotides are TGTGCCAGCAGCTTTGATGTAACTGAAGCTTTCTTT.

The CDR3 loop reads CASSDRDRVYEQYF. The CDR3 DNA is TGTGCCAGTAGTGACCGGGACAGGGTCTACGAGCAGTACTTC. The rearrangement joins TRBV19 to TRBJ2-7, with 9 bases fitting TRBD1. The CDR3 is made up of 14 amino acids. Looked up from germline, CDR1 is LNHDA and CDR2 is SQIVND (reference sequence). V dropped 5 bases and J dropped 3; count of bases not matched to a gene: 5.

The CDR3 DNA sequence: TGCGCCAGCAGCCAGGGAGCGGGGGGACTGCTAACAGATACGCAGTATTTT. Translating gives CASSQGAGGLLTDTQYF. This sequence joins TRBV4-1 and TRBJ2-3; 9 bases align to TRBD2. The germline CDR1 and CDR2 sequences are MGHRA and YSYEKL. The V segment lost 3 bases and the J segment 3 bases; nucleotides outside the gene matches: 10. There are 17 residues in the CDR3.

The CDR3 region has the DNA TGTGCCAGCACATCACTAGGGGGGAATGAGCAGTTCTTC. Its translation: CASTSLGGNEQFF. The V and J genes are TRBV6-1 and TRBJ2-1, with D tentatively TRBD1 or TRBD2 (6 bases each). Germline V gene data show CDR1 as MNHNS and CDR2 as SASEGT. This CDR3 region has 13 residues. The ends were cut back, 7 bases at V and 7 bases at J, with 14 bases in the middle.